This T cell receptor (beta chain) was obtained from a study of blood T cell repertoires in COVID-19. As for the study in general: From the United States, Italy and Spain came samples of acute and convalescent COVID-19. In each case, the material was cDNA or gDNA derived from T cells, B-cell-depleted T cells, or PBMCs.

Methods used by the authors: Amplification with reference gene primers provided the estimates of nucleated cell counts. Repertoires were generated with immunoSEQ multiplex PCR, while TCRdb's copy carries only in-frame clones and drops some. From that table come the V and J calls and clone size; the DNA was used to work out D and trimming. The data hold 180,000 or so clones, with 80% to 90% observed a single time. CDR1 and CDR2 from the germline V gene are SGHVS and FNYEAQ. The CDR3 spans 16 residues. V lost 0 bases to trimming and J lost 4 bases; unmatched junction nucleotides: 6. The sequenced sample was PBMCs or T cells enriched from blood (not recorded which). This sequence was found in a woman aged 45-65 years in a cohort exposed to, infected with or recovered from COVID-19 (not recorded which). V usage is TRBV7-6 and J usage is TRBJ1-3; 7 nucleotides align to TRBD1. The CDR3: CASSLASNRGGNTIYF. The CDR3 bases are TGTGCCAGCAGCTTAGCCTCAAACAGGGGCGGAAACACCATATATTTT. The full variable domain, with the rest looked up from reference TRBV7-6 and TRBJ1-3, is GAGVSQSPRYKVTKRGQDVALRCDPISGHVSLYWYRQALGQGPEFLTYFNYEAQQDKSGLPNDRFSAERPEGSISTLTIQRTEQRDSAMYRCASSLASNRGGNTIYFGEGSWLTVV.